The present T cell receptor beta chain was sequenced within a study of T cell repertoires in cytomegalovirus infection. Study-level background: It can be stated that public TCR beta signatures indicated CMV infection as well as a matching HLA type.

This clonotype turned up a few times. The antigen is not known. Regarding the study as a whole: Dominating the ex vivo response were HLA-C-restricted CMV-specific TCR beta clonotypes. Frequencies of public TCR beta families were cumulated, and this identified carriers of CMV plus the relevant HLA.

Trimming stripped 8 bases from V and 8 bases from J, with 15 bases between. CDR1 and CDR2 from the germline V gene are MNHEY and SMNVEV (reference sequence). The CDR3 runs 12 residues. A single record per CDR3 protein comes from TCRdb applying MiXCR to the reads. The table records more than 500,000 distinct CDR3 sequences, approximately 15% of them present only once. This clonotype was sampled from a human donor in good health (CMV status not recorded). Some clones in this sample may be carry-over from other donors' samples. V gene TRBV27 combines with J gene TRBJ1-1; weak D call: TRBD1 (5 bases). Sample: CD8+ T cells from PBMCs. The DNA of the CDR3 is TGTGCCAGCGGTCGCAGGGCGTCGGAAGCTTTCTTT. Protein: CASGRRASEAFF.